The 21 T cell receptor beta chains below were found in one sample sequenced in a study of OX40 agonist ivuxolimab in advanced cancers. Clones were read by immunoSEQ multiplex PCR, and TCRdb kept only the in-frame ones, dropping some. Of approximately 82,000 clones listed, roughly 90% are singletons. Sample: CD4+ or CD8+ T cells sorted from blood, taken in a trial of the OX40 agonist ivuxolimab. Receptors were obtained from an adult with an advanced solid tumor such as melanoma, head and neck, liver or kidney cancer.

The V and J genes are TRBV27 and TRBJ2-3, with TRBD2 identical over 11 bases. The CDR3 has 17 amino acids. From germline, CDR1 is MNHEY and CDR2 SMNVEV (reference sequence). Trimming removed 6 bases from V and 2 bases from J; junction bases left unmatched: 10. The chain's CDR3 is CASRAGGLAEYTDTQYF. The CDR3, as DNA: TGTGCCAGCAGAGCAGGGGGACTAGCGGAGTACACAGATACGCAGTATTTT.

This chain links TRBV5-1 with TRBJ2-2; D gene ambiguous. Germline V gene data show CDR1 as SGHRS and CDR2 as YFSETQ. Trimming removed 2 bases at V and 6 bases at J, with 5 bases between. The CDR3 runs to 12 residues. Here the CDR3 DNA reads TGCGCCAGCAGCTTAGGTCCCGGGGAGCTGTTTTTT. As protein: CASSLGPGELFF.

The chain recombines TRBV5-5 with TRBJ1-4; 7 bases agree with TRBD1. With V trimmed by 2 bases and J by 7 bases, 8 bases remained unmatched. Germline V lookup: CDR1 SGHKS, CDR2 YYEKEE (reference sequence). The CDR3 spans 15 residues. The CDR3 reads CASSFAGGQIEKLFF. Here the CDR3 DNA reads TGTGCCAGCAGCTTCGCCGGGGGACAGATTGAAAAACTGTTTTTT.

This sequence joins TRBV5-4 and TRBJ2-1, with D perhaps matching TRBD1 or TRBD2 (7 bases each). Germline V gene lookup returns CDR1 SGHNT and CDR2 YYREEE (reference sequence). The CDR3 consists of 14 residues. V was clipped by 1 base and J by 7 bases, with 12 bases between them. CDR3 in amino acids: CASSLFQGGNEQFF. In nucleotides, the CDR3 is TGTGCCAGCAGCTTGTTCCAGGGGGGGAATGAGCAGTTCTTC.

The chain is built from TRBV5-1 and TRBJ2-2; possible D gene TRBD1, 6 bases. The CDR3 extends over 15 amino acids. V was clipped by 7 bases and J by 1 base, with 14 bases between them. CDR1 is SGHRS and CDR2 is YFSETQ in the germline V gene. The DNA of the CDR3 is TGCGCCAGCGGACAGCCGGGACAGAACACCGGGGAGCTGTTTTTT. This encodes CASGQPGQNTGELFF.

V usage is TRBV6-5 and J usage is TRBJ2-1; D remains ambiguous. V shed 2 bases and J shed 0 bases, with 8 bases lying between them. CDR3 length equals 15 residues. CDR1 is MNHEY and CDR2 is SVGAGI in the germline V gene. The chain's CDR3 is CASSYDLSSYNEQFF. Here the CDR3 DNA reads TGTGCCAGCAGTTACGACCTAAGCTCCTACAATGAGCAGTTCTTC.

The chain is built from TRBV28 and TRBJ2-5, with TRBD1 identical over 8 bases. Matching the DNA end better, TRBJ2-7 makes the J call doubtful. The CDR3 extends over 14 amino acids. The V gene's germline CDR1 is MDHEN and CDR2 SYDVKM. The CDR3 DNA sequence: TGTGCCAGCAGAGGACAGGGAGGACTCCACGAGCAGTACTTC. It translates to CASRGQGGLHEQYF.

V usage is TRBV15 and J usage is TRBJ1-5, with a weak D call TRBD1 (5 bases). Trimming pared 5 bases from V and 2 bases from J, leaving 10 bases between. The CDR3 sequence is 14 residues long. Per the germline V gene, CDR1 is LNHNV and CDR2 is YYDKDF (reference sequence). The DNA for the CDR3 is TGTGCCACCAGCCAGGGAGTGGGCAATCAGCCCCAGCATTTT. This sequence encodes CATSQGVGNQPQHF.

The chain couples TRBV6-1 to TRBJ1-1; D might be TRBD1 (5 bases). Germline V CDR1 and CDR2: MNHNS, SASEGT. The V end was cut by 8 bases, the J end by 0 bases, with 7 bases between. The CDR3 is 12 amino acids. CDR3 DNA sequence: TGTGCCAGCGACAGATTGAACACTGAAGCTTTCTTT. Protein product: CASDRLNTEAFF.

This clone was picked up one time. This chain links TRBV28 with TRBJ2-1, with TRBD2 matching 9 bases. This CDR3 region has 16 residues. Germline trimming cut 5 bases from V and 6 bases from J; bases unmatched to any gene: 11. Germline V gene lookup returns CDR1 MDHEN and CDR2 SYDVKM. CDR3 DNA sequence: TGTGCCAGCAGTCTCACAAGCGGGGGGCTCCTCAATGAGCAGTTCTTC. It specifies CASSLTSGGLLNEQFF.

This clone came up a few times. This chain connects TRBV19 to TRBJ1-5; possible D gene TRBD1, 5 bases. Trimming stripped 5 bases from V and 0 bases from J, with 14 bases between. Looked up from germline, CDR1 is LNHDA and CDR2 is SQIVND (reference sequence). The CDR3 spans 16 residues. The CDR3 region is CASSRQGSYSNQPQHF. CDR3 DNA: TGTGCCAGTAGTCGCCAGGGCAGCTATAGCAATCAGCCCCAGCATTTT.

A single count supports this clone. V usage is TRBV5-1 and J usage is TRBJ2-3; tentatively, D is TRBD1 (6 bases). This CDR3 comprises 14 residues. Per germline, CDR1 SGHRS and CDR2 YFSETQ. Trimming left V 4 bases short and J 1 base short, with 10 bases between. The CDR3 DNA sequence: TGCGCCAGCAGCCAAGGACAGCGCACAGATACGCAGTATTTT. It codes for CASSQGQRTDTQYF. The whole variable domain, filled in from reference TRBV5-1 and TRBJ2-3, reads KAGVTQTPRYLIKTRGQQVTLSCSPISGHRSVSWYQQTPGQGLQFLFEYFSETQRNKGNFPGRFSGRQFSNSRSEMNVSTLELGDSALYLCASSQGQRTDTQYFGPGTRLTVL.

The chain employs TRBV30 and TRBJ1-4; TRBD1 aligns across 9 bases. The ends lost 4 bases at V and 10 bases at J; junction bases unmatched: 4. This CDR3 contains 12 residues. Germline V CDR1 and CDR2: GTSNPN, SVGIG (reference sequence). CDR3 protein: CAWKTGGGKLFF. The CDR3 coding sequence is TGTGCCTGGAAGACAGGGGGGGGAAAACTGTTTTTT. The whole variable domain, remainder taken from reference TRBV30 and TRBJ1-4, is SQTIHQWPATLVQPVGSPLSLECTVEGTSNPNLYWYRQAAGRGLQLLFYSVGIGQISSEVPQNLSASRPQDRQFILSSKKLLLSDSGFYLCAWKTGGGKLFFGSGTQLSVL.

The chain links TRBV6-1 to TRBJ2-5, with 10 bases matching TRBD2. Germline loops: CDR1 MNHNS, CDR2 SASEGT. This CDR3 contains 18 residues. J gave up 1 base and V 1 base, and 9 bases lay outside the gene matches. For the CDR3, the DNA is TGTGCCAGCAGTGAAGTAAACAGCGGGGGGGCTTCCCAAGAGACCCAGTACTTC. It encodes CASSEVNSGGASQETQYF.

The table lists this clone with a count of one. This chain uses TRBV5-1 with TRBJ2-6; possibly TRBD1 or TRBD2 for D (5 bases each). The CDR3 length is 16 residues. CDR1 SGHRS and CDR2 YFSETQ come from the germline V gene. The V gene lost 0 bases and the J gene lost 0 bases, with 7 bases spanning the gap. In nucleotides, the CDR3 is TGCGCCAGCAGCTTGGGGGACGGCTCTGGGGCCAACGTCCTGACTTTC. Translation gives CASSLGDGSGANVLTF.

The chain joins TRBV10-2 to TRBJ1-3, with D maybe TRBD1 (6 bases). V lost 3 bases, J lost 0 bases, and 12 bases lay in between. The CDR3 has 16 amino acids. Germline-derived CDR1 and CDR2 are WSHSY and SAAADI. CDR3 bases: TGCGCCAGCAGTGAAACTACAGGGACCTCTGGAAACACCATATATTTT. This codes for CASSETTGTSGNTIYF.

The J gene is TRBJ2-3, the V gene TRBV6-1; TRBD1 might be the D (6 bases). CDR3 length: 14 amino acids. Germline CDR1 is MNHNS and CDR2 is SASEGT. The germline V and J ends were trimmed by 5 bases and 3 bases, with 12 bases remaining between them. The CDR3 reads CASSPGAETDTQYF. The CDR3 DNA reads as TGTGCCAGCAGTCCAGGGGCAGAAACAGATACGCAGTATTTT.

The genes are TRBV7-3 and TRBJ2-7; D is unresolved. Looked up from germline, CDR1 is SGHTA and CDR2 is FQGTGA. Trimming cost V 3 bases and J 1 base, with 7 bases left between them. The CDR3 totals 13 residues. The CDR3 spells CASSFGSSYEQYF. Here the CDR3 DNA reads TGTGCCAGCAGCTTCGGCAGTTCCTACGAGCAGTACTTC. The complete variable domain, with remaining parts taken from reference TRBV7-3 and TRBJ2-7, reads GAGVSQTPSNKVTEKGKYVELRCDPISGHTALYWYRQSLGQGPEFLIYFQGTGAADDSGLPNDRFFAVRPEGSVSTLKIQRTERGDSAVYLCASSFGSSYEQYFGPGTRLTVT.

For the CDR3, the DNA is TGCGCCAGCAGTGATGGGGGCGCAGGTCGGAATGAGCAGTTCTTC. Protein product: CASSDGGAGRNEQFF. The V gene is TRBV10-1, the J gene TRBJ2-1, with D tentatively TRBD1 (6 bases). The CDR3 length is 15 residues. Trimming stripped 3 bases from V and 7 bases from J, with 16 bases between. CDR1 and CDR2 from the germline V gene are WNHNN and SYGVQD (reference sequence).

The J gene is TRBJ1-2, the V gene TRBV6-5; the match to TRBD1 covers 9 bases. CDR1 and CDR2 from the germline V gene are MNHEY and SVGAGI. J gave up 5 bases and V 4 bases, and 5 bases lay outside the gene matches. This CDR3 region has 14 residues. The CDR3, as DNA: TGTGCCAGCAGTTTCCTACAGGGGGCATATGGCTACACCTTC. This translates into CASSFLQGAYGYTF.

V is TRBV18 and J is TRBJ2-7; D possibly corresponds to TRBD1 (6 bases). Germline V lookup: CDR1 KGHSH, CDR2 LQKENI. This CDR3 contains 15 residues. Trimming took off 3 bases at V and 6 bases at J, with 18 bases between the two ends. CDR3 in amino acids: CASSPPIVSRGEQYF. The CDR3 region has the DNA TGTGCCAGCTCACCCCCAATTGTTAGCAGGGGCGAGCAGTACTTC.